The clone carrying this T cell receptor beta chain was detected a few times. The record originates from a study of T cells in Graves' hyperthyroidism and ophthalmopathy. Researchers took RNA transcripts and amplified the TCR beta CDR3 regions from them. A first-round RT-PCR of the TCR CDR3 used the HTBI primer set. TCRdb fed the multiplex PCR reads into MiXCR, producing one record per CDR3 protein. The table has hundreds of thousands of distinct CDR3 sequences, 13% to 15% seen once; the top ten hold 10%. Unmatched junction bases numbered 3, after V lost 1 base and J lost 2 bases. The CDR3 loop spans 17 amino acids.

The chain joins TRBV12-3 or TRBV12-4 to TRBJ2-5; 14 nucleotides line up with TRBD2. Material: blood. The sequence was obtained from a young woman with Graves' hyperthyroidism. CDR3 residues: CASSLVGLAGVQETQYF. CDR3 nucleotides: TGTGCCAGCAGTTTAGTGGGACTAGCGGGAGTACAAGAGACCCAGTACTTC.